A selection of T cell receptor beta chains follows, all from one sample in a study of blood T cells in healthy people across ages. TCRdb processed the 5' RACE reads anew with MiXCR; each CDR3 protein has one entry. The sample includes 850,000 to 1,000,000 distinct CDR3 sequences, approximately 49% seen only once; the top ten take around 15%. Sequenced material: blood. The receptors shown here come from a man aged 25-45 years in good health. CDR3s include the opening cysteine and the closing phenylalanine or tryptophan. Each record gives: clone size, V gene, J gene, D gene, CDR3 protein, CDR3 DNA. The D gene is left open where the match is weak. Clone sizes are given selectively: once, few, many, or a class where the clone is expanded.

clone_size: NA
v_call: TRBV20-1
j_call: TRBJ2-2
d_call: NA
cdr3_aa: CSARDMRGNTGELFF
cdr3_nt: TGCAGTGCTAGAGATATGAGGGGGAACACCGGGGAGCTGTTTTTT

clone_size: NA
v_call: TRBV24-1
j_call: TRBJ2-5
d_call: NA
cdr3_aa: CATSVGRPYQETQYF
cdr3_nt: TGTGCCACCAGTGTCGGACGGCCGTACCAAGAGACCCAGTACTTC

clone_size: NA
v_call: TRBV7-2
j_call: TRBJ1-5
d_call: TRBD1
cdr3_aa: CASGLGIGTAIRNQPQHF
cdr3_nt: TGTGCCAGCGGCTTAGGGATTGGGACAGCGATACGAAATCAGCCCCAGCATTTT

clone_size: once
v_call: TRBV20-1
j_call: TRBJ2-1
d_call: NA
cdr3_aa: CSAQEGSLFEQFF
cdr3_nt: TGCAGTGCCCAAGAGGGCTCCCTCTTTGAGCAGTTCTTC

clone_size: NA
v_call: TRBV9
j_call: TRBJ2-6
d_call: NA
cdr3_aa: CASSGSGFPSGANVLTF
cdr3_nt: TGTGCCAGCAGCGGGAGCGGGTTTCCCTCTGGGGCCAACGTCCTGACTTTC

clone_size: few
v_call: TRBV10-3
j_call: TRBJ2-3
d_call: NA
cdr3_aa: CAISGGLADITDTQYF
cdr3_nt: TGTGCCATCAGTGGGGGGCTAGCGGATATCACAGATACGCAGTATTTT

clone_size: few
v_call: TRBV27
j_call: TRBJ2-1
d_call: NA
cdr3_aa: CASRTRQEGYNEQFF
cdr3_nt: TGTGCCAGCAGAACGAGACAGGAAGGTTACAATGAGCAGTTCTTC

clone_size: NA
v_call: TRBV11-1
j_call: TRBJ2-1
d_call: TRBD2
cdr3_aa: CASSSTRGILGEQFF
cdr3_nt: TGTGCCAGCAGCTCAACGCGGGGGATCTTAGGTGAGCAGTTCTTC

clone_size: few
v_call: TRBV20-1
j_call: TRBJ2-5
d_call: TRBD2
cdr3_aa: CSPGGQETQYF
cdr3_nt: TGCAGTCCGGGAGGCCAAGAGACCCAGTACTTC

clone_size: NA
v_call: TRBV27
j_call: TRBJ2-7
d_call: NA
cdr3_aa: CASTRALTPYEQYF
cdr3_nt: TGTGCCAGCACCAGGGCTCTGACCCCATACGAGCAGTACTTC

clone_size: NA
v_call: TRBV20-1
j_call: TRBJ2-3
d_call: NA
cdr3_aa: CSARGGTNTDTQYF
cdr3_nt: TGCAGTGCTAGAGGGGGGACCAACACAGATACGCAGTATTTT

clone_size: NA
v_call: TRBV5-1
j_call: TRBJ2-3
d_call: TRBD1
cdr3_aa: CASSTNTGGDTQYF
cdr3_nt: TGCGCCAGCAGCACAAACACAGGGGGAGATACGCAGTATTTT

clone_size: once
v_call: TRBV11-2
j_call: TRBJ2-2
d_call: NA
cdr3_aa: CASTNLGRTGELFF
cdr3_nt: TGTGCCAGTACCAATCTGGGTAGGACCGGGGAGCTGTTTTTT

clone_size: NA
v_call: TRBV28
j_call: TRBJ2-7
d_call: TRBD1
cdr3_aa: CASRGGQTYEQYF
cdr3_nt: TGTGCCAGCAGAGGGGGACAGACCTACGAGCAGTACTTC

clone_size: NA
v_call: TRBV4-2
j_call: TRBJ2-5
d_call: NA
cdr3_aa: CASSQDQSPSYNEQYF
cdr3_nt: TGTGCCAGCAGCCAAGATCAATCGCCCTCCTACAATGAGCAGTACTTC

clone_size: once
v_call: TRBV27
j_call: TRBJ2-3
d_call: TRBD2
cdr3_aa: CASSLGTSGRITDTQYF
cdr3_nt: TGTGCCAGCAGTTTAGGGACTAGCGGTCGAATCACAGATACGCAGTATTTT

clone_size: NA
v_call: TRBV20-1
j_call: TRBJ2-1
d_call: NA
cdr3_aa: CSARDGGRNSGQFF
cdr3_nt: TGCAGTGCTAGAGACGGGGGCCGAAACAGTGGGCAGTTCTTC

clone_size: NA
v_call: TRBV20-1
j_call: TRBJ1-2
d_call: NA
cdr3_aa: CSARQRVYGYTF
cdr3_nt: TGCAGTGCCCGACAGAGAGTATATGGCTACACCTTC

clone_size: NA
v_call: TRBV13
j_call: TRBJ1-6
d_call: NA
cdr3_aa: CASSLGNRLNSPLHF
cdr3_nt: TGTGCCAGCAGCTTAGGAAACAGACTTAATTCACCCCTCCACTTT

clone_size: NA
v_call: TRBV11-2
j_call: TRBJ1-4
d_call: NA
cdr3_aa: CASSSRGVNEKLFF
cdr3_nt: TGTGCCAGCAGCTCGAGGGGGGTTAATGAAAAACTGTTTTTT

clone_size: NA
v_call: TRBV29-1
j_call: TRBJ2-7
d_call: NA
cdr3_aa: CSVGVGACEQYF
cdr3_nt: TGCAGCGTTGGCGTCGGCGCCTGCGAGCAGTACTTC

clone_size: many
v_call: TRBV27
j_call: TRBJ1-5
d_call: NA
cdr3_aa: CASSTQGGRSNQPQHF
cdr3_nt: TGTGCCAGCAGTACACAGGGAGGGAGGAGCAATCAGCCCCAGCATTTT

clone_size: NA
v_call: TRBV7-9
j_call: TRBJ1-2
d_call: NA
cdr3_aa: CASSLIWANYGYTF
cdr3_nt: TGTGCCAGCAGCTTAATATGGGCTAACTATGGCTACACCTTC

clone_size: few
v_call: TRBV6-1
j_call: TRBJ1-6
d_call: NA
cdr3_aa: CASSDGGENSPLHF
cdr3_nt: TGTGCCAGCAGTGATGGGGGGGAGAATTCACCCCTCCACTTT

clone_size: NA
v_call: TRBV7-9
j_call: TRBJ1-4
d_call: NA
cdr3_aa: CASTPDATNEKLFF
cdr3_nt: TGTGCCAGCACCCCTGATGCAACTAATGAAAAACTGTTTTTT

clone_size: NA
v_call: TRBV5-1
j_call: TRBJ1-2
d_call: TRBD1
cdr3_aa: CASSSDGQGGYGYTF
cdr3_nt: TGCGCCAGCAGCTCCGACGGACAGGGCGGCTATGGCTACACCTTC

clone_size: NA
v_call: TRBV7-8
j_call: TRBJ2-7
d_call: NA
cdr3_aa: CASSPVLEWFEQYF
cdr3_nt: TGTGCCAGCAGCCCCGTGCTAGAATGGTTCGAGCAGTACTTC

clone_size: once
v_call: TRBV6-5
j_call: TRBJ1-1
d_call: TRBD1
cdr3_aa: CASSYAGTGGLNTEAFF
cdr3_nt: TGTGCCAGCAGTTACGCCGGGACAGGGGGCCTGAACACTGAAGCTTTCTTT

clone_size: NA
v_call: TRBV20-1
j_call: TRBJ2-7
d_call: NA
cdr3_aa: CSAGPSGSGLTYEQYF
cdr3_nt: TGCAGTGCTGGACCCAGTGGTAGCGGTTTAACCTACGAGCAGTACTTC

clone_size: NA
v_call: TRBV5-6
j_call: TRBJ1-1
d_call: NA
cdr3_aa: CASTPGRPNTEAFF
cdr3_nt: TGTGCCAGCACGCCGGGACGGCCGAACACTGAAGCTTTCTTT

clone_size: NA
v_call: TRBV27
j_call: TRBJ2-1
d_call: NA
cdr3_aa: CASRGGGTANYNEQFF
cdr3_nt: TGTGCCAGCAGGGGGGGCGGGACAGCTAACTACAATGAGCAGTTCTTC

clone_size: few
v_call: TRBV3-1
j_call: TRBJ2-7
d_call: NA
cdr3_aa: CASSQLAAEQYF
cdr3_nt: TGTGCCAGCAGCCAGCTAGCCGCCGAGCAGTACTTC

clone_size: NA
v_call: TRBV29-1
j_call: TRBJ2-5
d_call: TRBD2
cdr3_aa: CSVEDPSGGIWTQYF
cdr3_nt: TGCAGCGTTGAAGATCCGTCGGGGGGTATTTGGACCCAGTACTTC

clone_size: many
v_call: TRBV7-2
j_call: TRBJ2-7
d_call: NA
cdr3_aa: CASSLMRLAPEQYF
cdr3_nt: TGTGCCAGCAGCTTAATGCGTCTCGCTCCCGAGCAGTACTTC

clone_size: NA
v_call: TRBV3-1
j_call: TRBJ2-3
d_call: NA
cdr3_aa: CASSQEGADSTDTQYF
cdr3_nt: TGTGCCAGCAGCCAAGAAGGGGCGGATAGCACAGATACGCAGTATTTT

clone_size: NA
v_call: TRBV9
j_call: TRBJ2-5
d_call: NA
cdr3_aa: CASSVAGRGQETQYF
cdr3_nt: TGTGCCAGCAGCGTAGCGGGCAGGGGTCAAGAGACCCAGTACTTC

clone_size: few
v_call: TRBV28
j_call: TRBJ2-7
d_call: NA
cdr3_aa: CASKSGGIYEQYF
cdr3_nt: TGTGCCAGCAAATCAGGAGGGATCTACGAGCAGTACTTC

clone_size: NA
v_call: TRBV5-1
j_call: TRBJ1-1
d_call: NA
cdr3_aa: CASSLEPGMNTEAFF
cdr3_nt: TGCGCCAGCAGCCTCGAGCCAGGGATGAACACTGAAGCTTTCTTT

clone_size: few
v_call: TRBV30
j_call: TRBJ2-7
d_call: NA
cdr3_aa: CAWKGLRNEQYF
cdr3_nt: TGTGCCTGGAAGGGACTTCGTAACGAGCAGTACTTC